These T cell receptor beta chains were read from a single sample in a study of shared clonotypes between healthy human individuals. Only in-frame clones appear in the TCRdb table, and some are missing; sequencing was by immunoSEQ multiplex PCR. The table has 2.3 million or so clones, 93% seen once; the top ten hold under 0.45%. Sequences were obtained from naive CD4+ T cells from PBMCs. These receptors all come from a man between 18 and 29 years old in good health. Some clones in this sample may be carry-over from other donors' samples. Each CDR3 is given with its conserved first and last residue. Fields, in order: clone size, V gene, J gene, D gene, CDR3 protein, CDR3 DNA. A D gene is named only where the DNA matches it firmly. For some rows the clone size is stated as once, few or many, or as a class when expanded; others skip it.

>NA|TRBV11-2|TRBJ2-3|NA
CASSLAGSTDTQYF
TGTGCCAGCAGCTTGGCCGGGAGCACAGATACGCAGTATTTT
>NA|TRBV10-3|TRBJ1-5|TRBD1
CAINSGQGDNQPQHF
TGTGCCATCAACTCGGGACAGGGGGACAATCAGCCCCAGCATTTT
>NA|TRBV6-5|TRBJ2-1|TRBD2
CASSTRLAGNNEQFF
TGTGCCAGCAGTACTAGACTAGCGGGGAACAATGAGCAGTTCTTC
>NA|TRBV25-1|TRBJ1-4|NA
CASSERDVELFF
TGTGCCAGCAGTGAAAGGGACGTCGAACTGTTTTTT
>NA|TRBV4-2|TRBJ2-1|NA
CASSPAYVPSYNEQFF
TGTGCCAGCAGCCCCGCCTATGTGCCTTCCTACAATGAGCAGTTCTTC
>NA|TRBV27|TRBJ2-7|TRBD1
CASSLGTGMGGYEQYF
TGTGCCAGCAGTTTAGGGACAGGGATGGGGGGCTACGAGCAGTACTTC
>NA|TRBV5-4|TRBJ1-2|NA
CASSGGLQEEGGYTF
TGTGCCAGCAGTGGGGGTCTACAGGAAGAAGGTGGCTACACCTTC
>NA|TRBV28|TRBJ1-6|NA
CASSSYHWLGSPLHF
TGTGCCAGCAGCTCATATCATTGGCTAGGTTCACCCCTCCACTTT
>few|TRBV9|TRBJ2-3|NA
CASSVQERTDTQYF
TGTGCCAGCAGCGTACAGGAGCGCACAGATACGCAGTATTTT
>NA|TRBV5-1|TRBJ2-5|NA
CASSLSTGEETQYF
TGCGCCAGCAGCTTATCGACAGGAGAAGAGACCCAGTACTTC
>NA|TRBV2|TRBJ2-5|TRBD2
CASTNRAGVAQYF
TGTGCCAGCACCAATAGGGCGGGAGTGGCCCAGTACTTC
>NA|TRBV7-6|TRBJ2-1|TRBD1
CASSLGHNRGYNEQFF
TGTGCCAGCAGCTTAGGACACAACAGGGGCTACAATGAGCAGTTCTTC
>NA|TRBV14|TRBJ2-7|NA
CASRRTGSYEQYF
TGTGCCAGCAGGAGGACTGGCTCCTACGAGCAGTACTTC
>NA|TRBV27|TRBJ2-5|TRBD2
CASSGLAGVGAQYF
TGTGCCAGCAGCGGACTAGCGGGAGTCGGGGCCCAGTACTTC
>NA|TRBV13|TRBJ1-5|NA
CASSLARYSNQPQHF
TGTGCCAGCAGCTTAGCCCGGTATAGCAATCAGCCCCAGCATTTT
>NA|TRBV28|TRBJ1-1|TRBD1
CASSPRQGTGQTEAFF
TGTGCCAGCAGTCCTCGACAGGGTACGGGTCAGACTGAAGCTTTCTTT
>NA|TRBV5-1|TRBJ1-1|NA
CASSLAAGETGAEAFF
TGCGCCAGCAGCTTGGCGGCAGGGGAGACGGGCGCTGAAGCTTTCTTT
>NA|TRBV5-4|TRBJ2-1|NA
CASSFQRASSYNEQFF
TGTGCCAGCAGCTTCCAGCGGGCGAGCTCCTACAATGAGCAGTTCTTC
>NA|TRBV7-2|TRBJ1-4|NA
CASSLDRNNEKLFF
TGTGCCAGCAGCTTAGATAGAAATAATGAAAAACTGTTTTTT
>few|TRBV5-1|TRBJ1-1|NA
CASSLGTEPPAFF
TGCGCCAGCAGCCTTGGAACTGAACCGCCAGCTTTCTTT
>once|TRBV9|TRBJ2-1|TRBD2
CASSVGLAGGNNEQFF
TGTGCCAGCAGCGTAGGGCTAGCGGGAGGGAACAATGAGCAGTTCTTC
>NA|TRBV9|TRBJ1-5|NA
CASSVGIWGNQPQHF
TGTGCCAGCAGCGTAGGGATATGGGGCAATCAGCCCCAGCATTTT
>NA|TRBV7-9|TRBJ2-1|TRBD2
CASSQHVGLAGAGEQFF
TGTGCCAGCAGCCAACACGTCGGACTAGCGGGAGCGGGTGAGCAGTTCTTC
>NA|TRBV29-1|TRBJ2-2|NA
CSVNRLGEELFF
TGCAGCGTCAACCGATTAGGGGAGGAGCTGTTTTTT
>NA|TRBV9|TRBJ2-3|TRBD2
CASSVGAGVADTQYF
TGTGCCAGCAGCGTAGGGGCGGGAGTAGCAGATACGCAGTATTTT
>NA|TRBV5-1|TRBJ2-5|TRBD2
CASSSGLAGGGQETQYF
TGCGCCAGCAGCTCGGGACTAGCAGGAGGGGGACAAGAGACCCAGTACTTC